Following are 22 T cell receptor beta chains from one sample sequenced in a study of CD8 T cells in Susac syndrome. An input of about 0.45 to 1 ug of RNA was subjected to reverse transcription using random hexamers. TCRdb re-called the immunoSEQ multiplex PCR reads through MiXCR, storing one row per CDR3 protein. The sample holds 150,000 to 200,000 distinct CDR3 sequences, 85% to 95% seen once. What was sequenced was CD8+ T cells from PBMCs. These receptors were taken from a human donor with Susac syndrome.

Only one count was recorded for this clonotype. This chain connects TRBV7-6 to TRBJ2-7; maybe TRBD1 (6 bases). Trimming took 3 bases from V and 5 from J, leaving 8 bases between them. The CDR3 contains 12 residues. Germline CDR1 reads SGHVS; CDR2 reads FNYEAQ. This CDR3 reads CASSFTGNEQYF. The CDR3, as DNA: TGTGCCAGCAGCTTCACAGGGAACGAGCAGTACTTC.

Here the CDR3 reads CASNPMGTEAFF. The CDR3 DNA reads TGTGCCAGCAACCCGATGGGGACTGAAGCTTTCTTT. This chain uses TRBV6-1 with TRBJ1-1; D remains ambiguous. This CDR3 is 12 amino acids long. CDR1 is MNHNS and CDR2 is SASEGT in the germline V gene. V gave up 7 bases and J gave up 5 bases, with 11 bases separating them.

This chain connects TRBV7-8 to TRBJ1-1; TRBD1 is a possible D gene (5 bases). The CDR3 has 15 residues. With 6 bases removed from V and 4 bases from J, the gap between germline ends came to 18 bases. Germline V gene lookup returns CDR1 SGHVS and CDR2 FQNEAQ. The DNA of the CDR3 is TGTGCCAGCAGAAAGACTACAGGAGGAACCACTGAAGCTTTCTTT. Translated, it gives CASRKTTGGTTEAFF. Complete variable domain (other parts from reference TRBV7-8 and TRBJ1-1): GAGVSQSPRYKVAKRGQDVALRCDPISGHVSLFWYQQALGQGPEFLTYFQNEAQLDKSGLPSDRFFAERPEGSVSTLKIQRTQQEDSAVYLCASRKTTGGTTEAFFGQGTRLTVV.

The chain uses TRBV15 and TRBJ1-6, with D unclear. Germline V gene data show CDR1 as LNHNV and CDR2 as YYDKDF (reference sequence). The CDR3 has 15 residues. V dropped 0 bases and J dropped 8 bases, with 11 bases sitting between them. The CDR3 DNA follows: TGTGCCACCAGCAGAGAAGGTCAGCCGGATTCACCCCTCCACTTT. This translates into CATSREGQPDSPLHF. The entire variable domain, with the rest obtained from reference TRBV15 and TRBJ1-6, is as follows: DAMVIQNPRYQVTQFGKPVTLSCSQTLNHNVMYWYQQKSSQAPKLLFHYYDKDFNNEADTPDNFQSRRPNTSFCFLDIRSPGLGDTAMYLCATSREGQPDSPLHFGNGTRLTVT.

V and J are TRBV30 and TRBJ2-7; the D gene is possibly TRBD1 (6 bases). This CDR3 comprises 11 residues. Trimming took off 7 bases at V and 6 bases at J, with 13 bases between the two ends. Germline-derived CDR1 and CDR2 are GTSNPN and SVGIG (reference sequence). The CDR3 DNA is TGTGCCTTGACAGGAGGATCCGAGCAGTACTTC. It encodes CALTGGSEQYF.

J is TRBJ1-6 and V is TRBV6-5; D is possibly TRBD1 (5 bases). Germline assignment: CDR1 MNHEY and CDR2 SVGAGI. The CDR3 contains 15 residues. The ends were cut back, 10 bases at V and 6 bases at J, with 19 bases in the middle. As DNA, the CDR3 is TGTGCCACCCGAAATGGGGGGGAAGGTAATTCACCCCTCCACTTT. This codes for CATRNGGEGNSPLHF.

The rearrangement joins TRBV3-1 to TRBJ2-1, with D possibly being TRBD2 (5 bases). The CDR3 consists of 15 residues. Trimming removed 4 bases at V and 0 bases at J, with 10 bases between. Germline loops: CDR1 LGHDT, CDR2 YNNKEL (reference sequence). This CDR3 reads CASSRSGSSYNEQFF. CDR3 nucleotide sequence: TGTGCCAGCAGCCGGAGCGGTAGCTCCTACAATGAGCAGTTCTTC.

CDR3 nucleotides: TGTGCCAGCAGCGGGGACAGGGCTCCCGGCCAGCCCCAGCATTTT. Encoded protein: CASSGDRAPGQPQHF. V gene TRBV7-9 combines with J gene TRBJ1-5, with 9 bases that match TRBD1. Germline V gene lookup returns CDR1 SEHNR and CDR2 FQNEAQ (reference sequence). The V gene end was trimmed by 5 bases and the J gene end by 7 bases; junction bases not matched to a gene: 9. The CDR3 is 15 amino acids. The variable domain in full, completed from reference TRBV7-9 and TRBJ1-5, reads DTGVSQNPRHKITKRGQNVTFRCDPISEHNRLYWYRQTLGQGPEFLTYFQNEAQLEKSRLLSDRFSAERPKGSFSTLEIQRTEQGDSAMYLCASSGDRAPGQPQHFGDGTRLSIL.

The chain combines TRBV12-5 with TRBJ1-5, with a tentative D call TRBD1 (5 bases). Germline V gives CDR1 LGHNT, CDR2 FRNRAP. There are 17 residues in the CDR3. V dropped 0 bases and J dropped 0 bases, with 12 bases sitting between them. The CDR3, as DNA: TGTGCTAGTGGTTTGGTGGGCAGGGAGTATAGCAATCAGCCCCAGCATTTT. Encoded protein: CASGLVGREYSNQPQHF.

The chain couples TRBV12-3 or TRBV12-4 to TRBJ1-2; D is unclear. The length of the CDR3 is 12 residues. The ends were cut back, 7 bases at V and 4 bases at J, with 10 bases in the middle. The CDR3 loop is CASITSGYGYTF. The CDR3, as DNA: TGTGCCAGCATAACGTCGGGCTATGGCTACACCTTC.

This sequence joins TRBV20-1 and TRBJ2-2; a weak D match, TRBD2 (6 bases). Germline-derived CDR1 and CDR2 are DFQATT and SNEGSKA (reference sequence). V shed 1 base and J shed 0 bases, with 6 bases lying between them. The CDR3 consists of 14 residues. Here the CDR3 reads CSARGGANTGELFF. The CDR3 nucleotides are TGCAGTGCTAGAGGGGGGGCGAACACCGGGGAGCTGTTTTTT.

The V gene is TRBV4-1, the J gene TRBJ2-7, with 9 bases lining up with TRBD1. Germline CDR1 MGHRA, CDR2 YSYEKL. The length of the CDR3 is 17 residues. Trimming cost V 2 bases and J 2 bases; bases outside gene matches: 10. This CDR3 is CASSQPTLGTGTYEQYF. The CDR3 DNA sequence: TGCGCCAGCAGCCAACCCACTTTAGGGACAGGGACCTACGAGCAGTACTTC.

The J gene is TRBJ2-1, the V gene TRBV18; the D call may be TRBD1 or TRBD2 (5 bases each). The J call could be wrong; TRBJ2-7 is a better fit for the DNA end. Germline CDR1 is KGHSH and CDR2 is LQKENI. The CDR3 is 16 residues long. CDR3 nucleotide sequence: TGTGCCAGCTCACCACCGGGGACGGTACGGTCCTACGAGCAGTACTTC. Encoded protein: CASSPPGTVRSYEQYF.

The chain carries TRBV4-1 and TRBJ2-1; D gene ambiguous. Deletions cut 3 bases from V and 0 bases from J, with 18 bases between. The CDR3 consists of 18 residues. Germline assignment: CDR1 MGHRA and CDR2 YSYEKL. The CDR3 coding sequence is TGCGCCAGCAGCCATTCTGGTGGCGCGGCAAGCTCCTACAATGAGCAGTTCTTC. Amino acid sequence: CASSHSGGAASSYNEQFF.

This sequence joins TRBV12-3 or TRBV12-4 and TRBJ2-3; TRBD1 matches at 10 bases. The CDR3 contains 14 residues. With 6 bases clipped from V and 5 bases from J, the junction kept 5 bases outside the gene matches. The CDR3 DNA reads TGTGCCAGCAGGGACAGGGGGAAGGAAGATACGCAGTATTTT. Translation: CASRDRGKEDTQYF.

This rearrangement joins TRBV5-4 to TRBJ2-7; D call uncertain. CDR3 length: 15 amino acids. Per the germline V gene, CDR1 is SGHNT and CDR2 is YYREEE (reference sequence). The V gene lost 4 bases and the J gene lost 1 base, with 15 bases spanning the gap. The CDR3 sequence: CASSPTSDGSYEQYF. CDR3 DNA: TGTGCCAGCAGCCCTACATCCGACGGGTCCTACGAGCAGTACTTC.

The CDR3 DNA reads TGCGCCAGCAGGCCAGGGATAACGAACACTGAAGCTTTCTTT. Translating it yields CASRPGITNTEAFF. The rearrangement uses TRBV5-1 and TRBJ1-1; a weak D match, TRBD1 (5 bases). With 5 bases removed from V and 1 base from J, the gap between germline ends came to 12 bases. The CDR3 contains 14 residues. The germline gives CDR1 SGHRS, CDR2 YFSETQ.

This chain links TRBV29-1 with TRBJ1-2; 7 bases align to TRBD1. Trimming removed 3 bases from V and 1 base from J; junction bases left unmatched: 5. CDR1 and CDR2 (germline): SQVTM, ANQGSEA. The CDR3 extends over 14 amino acids. CDR3 coding DNA: TGCAGCGTTGATGGGGACAGATATAACTATGGCTACACCTTC. This encodes CSVDGDRYNYGYTF.

This chain joins TRBV4-1 and TRBJ2-7; tentatively, D is TRBD1 (5 bases). The CDR3 loop spans 15 amino acids. V gave up 0 bases and J gave up 6 bases, with 15 bases separating them. Germline lookup yields CDR1 MGHRA and CDR2 YSYEKL. The CDR3 reads CASSQDLDRPTEQYF. The CDR3 DNA follows: TGCGCCAGCAGCCAAGATCTCGACAGACCCACCGAGCAGTACTTC.

This chain joins TRBV20-1 and TRBJ2-1; possible D gene TRBD2, 5 bases. This CDR3 is built from 13 residues. Germline V gene lookup returns CDR1 DFQATT and CDR2 SNEGSKA (reference sequence). CDR3 DNA: TGCAGGGAAAAAGTGGAGGTATACAATGAGCAGTTCTTC. Translation: CREKVEVYNEQFF.

As DNA, the CDR3 is TGTGCCAGCAGCTCCGGACTAGCGTTTTACAATGAGCAGTTCTTC. It yields the protein CASSSGLAFYNEQFF. The chain has TRBV5-4 and TRBJ2-1; TRBD2 aligns across 9 bases. Germline V lookup: CDR1 SGHNT, CDR2 YYREEE (reference sequence). The CDR3 consists of 15 residues. Trimming at V came to 3 bases and at J to 4 bases, leaving 5 bases not matched to a gene.

The chain is built from TRBV5-6 and TRBJ1-1; D is ambiguous. This CDR3 spans 12 amino acids. Trimming shortened V by 4 bases and J by 3 bases, and 7 bases separated the two germline ends. The germline CDR1 and CDR2 sequences are SGHDT and YYEEEE. The CDR3 coding sequence is TGTGCCAGCAGCATCCCATACACTGAAGCTTTCTTT. Translated: CASSIPYTEAFF.